The 30 T cell receptor beta chains reported below all come from one sample, sequenced in a study of cytomegalovirus exposure and HLA in healthy donors (dated by TCRdb to about 2017). The protocol used for the library was the immunoSEQ multiplex PCR assay. A mixture of 60 forward primers for TCR Vbeta segments and 13 reverse primers for TCR Jbeta segments was used in the multiplex PCR. The clones in this table, taken by TCRdb from immuneACCESS, are in-frame only. Not every clone is retained; where verified, under half of the shortfall comes from an unresolved V gene, and the cause of the rest is unknown. This sample is represented by tens of thousands of clones; approximately 73% of them were singletons. The ten top clones hold approximately 5.5% of the sample. The sequencing sample was made of PBMCs. The origin of the receptors is a man in his fifties or sixties in good health and CMV-seronegative.

J is TRBJ1-5 and V is TRBV19; possibly TRBD1 for D (6 bases). V was shortened by 6 bases and J by 3 bases, with 12 bases between the two germline ends. Germline assignment: CDR1 LNHDA and CDR2 SQIVND (reference sequence). The CDR3 consists of 14 residues. This CDR3 is CASSAGQNNQPQHF. CDR3 nucleotide sequence: TGTGCCAGTAGCGCCGGACAGAACAATCAGCCCCAGCATTTT.

The chain recombines TRBV10-3 with TRBJ2-2; 10 bases are shared with TRBD2. Germline V gene sequence: CDR1 ENHRY, CDR2 SYGVKD. The V gene end was trimmed by 2 bases and the J gene end by 3 bases; junction bases not matched to a gene: 15. The CDR3 totals 20 residues. The CDR3 reads CAISEDDLLSSGGYTGELFF. The CDR3 DNA sequence: TGTGCCATCAGTGAGGATGATTTACTCAGTAGCGGGGGGTACACCGGGGAGCTGTTTTTT.

This chain joins TRBV5-6 and TRBJ1-3; no reliable D call. Trimming pared 0 bases from V and 4 bases from J, leaving 11 bases between. The CDR3 covers 15 residues. The germline gives CDR1 SGHDT, CDR2 YYEEEE. The DNA of the CDR3 is TGTGCCAGCAGCTTGGCCGGGGATACAGGAAACACCATATATTTT. It yields the protein CASSLAGDTGNTIYF.

The chain employs TRBV7-3 and TRBJ2-3, with 8 positions matching TRBD2. Germline-derived CDR1 and CDR2 are SGHTA and FQGTGA. This CDR3 is 15 amino acids long. V lost 5 bases to trimming and J lost 0 bases; unmatched junction nucleotides: 4. CDR3 loop: CASSRSGDSTDTQYF. CDR3 sequence (DNA): TGTGCCAGCAGCCGTAGCGGGGACAGCACAGATACGCAGTATTTT.

The gene calls are TRBV18 and TRBJ1-1; the match to TRBD1 covers 7 bases. The CDR3 covers 13 residues. Germline V gives CDR1 KGHSH, CDR2 LQKENI. The V gene end was trimmed by 6 bases and the J gene end by 7 bases; junction bases not matched to a gene: 8. The DNA for the CDR3 is TGTGCCAGCTCGGCAGGGGGGTATAATGAAGCTTTCTTT. Translation gives CASSAGGYNEAFF.

The V gene is TRBV15, the J gene TRBJ1-6; 9 positions agree with TRBD1. CDR1 is LNHNV and CDR2 is YYDKDF in the germline V gene (reference sequence). The J segment lost 8 bases and the V segment lost 3 bases, leaving 20 bases of the junction unmatched. The CDR3 runs 20 residues. The CDR3 coding sequence is TGTGCCACCAGCAGGCTCCTCCCAGGTGGGACAGGGATTATCGATTCACCCCTCCACTTT. Translated, it gives CATSRLLPGGTGIIDSPLHF.

The chain combines TRBV13 with TRBJ2-5, with 8 bases lining up with TRBD2. The CDR3 loop spans 14 amino acids. After removal of 3 bases from V and 4 bases from J, the junction contained 4 bases not matched to a gene. Germline lookup yields CDR1 PRHDT and CDR2 FYEKMQ (reference sequence). CDR3 loop: CASSLAGGGETQYF. CDR3 in DNA: TGTGCCAGCAGCTTGGCCGGGGGGGGAGAGACCCAGTACTTC.

Note on this clone: The junction departs from the called germline gene at one end, perhaps through a read error. V is TRBV5-6 and J is TRBJ2-7; tentative D call: TRBD1 (7 bases). CDR1 and CDR2 (germline): SGHDT, YYEEEE. The CDR3 has 13 residues. CDR3 DNA sequence: TGCGCCAGCAGCTTAACCCAGGGGGGCGAGCAGTACTTC. This encodes CASSLTQGGEQYF.

The genes are TRBV6-6 and TRBJ1-6, with 7 bases that match TRBD1. J was trimmed by 5 bases and V by 5 bases; bases with no gene match: 3. The CDR3 runs 14 residues. Germline V CDR1 and CDR2: MNHNY, SVGAGI (reference sequence). CDR3 region: CASSVQGDNSPLHF. The CDR3, as DNA: TGTGCCAGCAGTGTTCAGGGGGATAATTCACCCCTCCACTTT.

The rearrangement links TRBV7-8 to TRBJ2-2; the match to TRBD2 covers 15 bases. Germline CDR1 is SGHVS and CDR2 is FQNEAQ. The CDR3 spans 16 residues. J was trimmed by 8 bases and V by 6 bases; bases with no gene match: 7. Here the CDR3 reads CASSSRTSGGAGELFF. CDR3 DNA: TGTGCCAGCAGTTCCCGGACTAGCGGGGGGGCTGGGGAGCTGTTTTTT.

DNA for the CDR3: TGTGCCAGCGGTCCAGTGGCAACTAATGAAAAACTGTTTTTT. This sequence encodes CASGPVATNEKLFF. V gene TRBV6-1 combines with J gene TRBJ1-4; D is ambiguous. The V and J ends lost 8 bases and 0 bases respectively, with 10 bases between them. Germline loops: CDR1 MNHNS, CDR2 SASEGT. CDR3 length: 14 residues.

The chain carries TRBV11-2 and TRBJ1-1, with a possible D match to TRBD1 (5 bases). This CDR3 is built from 13 residues. Germline V lookup: CDR1 SGHAT, CDR2 FQNNGV. Trimming removed 2 bases from V and 8 bases from J, with 12 bases in between. CDR3 amino acids: CASSLTERQEAFF. The CDR3 coding sequence is TGTGCCAGCAGCTTAACTGAGAGACAGGAAGCTTTCTTT. Full variable domain (rest looked up from reference TRBV11-2 and TRBJ1-1): EAGVAQSPRYKIIEKRQSVAFWCNPISGHATLYWYQQILGQGPKLLIQFQNNGVVDDSQLPKDRFSAERLKGVDSTLKIQPAKLEDSAVYLCASSLTERQEAFFGQGTRLTVV.

V usage is TRBV19 and J usage is TRBJ1-3; D is perhaps TRBD1 (6 bases). The germline CDR1 and CDR2 sequences are LNHDA and SQIVND (reference sequence). CDR3 length: 15 amino acids. Trimming pared 4 bases from V and 3 bases from J, leaving 13 bases between. The CDR3 nucleotides read TGTGCCAGTAGTACGACGGGGGGGCGTGGAAACACCATATATTTT. As protein: CASSTTGGRGNTIYF.

The chain combines TRBV5-1 with TRBJ2-7, with 7 bases aligning to TRBD1. Germline V gene lookup returns CDR1 SGHRS and CDR2 YFSETQ. This CDR3 is built from 15 residues. Losses at the gene ends were 1 base for V and 5 bases for J; bases not matched to a gene: 9. The CDR3 reads CASSLRGQYSHEQYF. As DNA, the CDR3 is TGCGCCAGCAGCTTGCGGGGACAGTACTCTCACGAGCAGTACTTC.

The rearrangement joins TRBV19 to TRBJ1-2, with 7 bases matching TRBD1. This CDR3 comprises 14 residues. V shed 5 bases, J shed 6 bases, and the junction held 9 bases outside the gene matches. The germline CDR1 and CDR2 sequences are LNHDA and SQIVND (reference sequence). CDR3 DNA: TGTGCCAGTAGTTTCTTAGGACAGGATCATGGCTACACCTTC. Translation: CASSFLGQDHGYTF.

The chain combines TRBV6-5 with TRBJ1-4, with TRBD1 matching over 8 bases. The CDR3 covers 16 residues. Looked up from germline, CDR1 is MNHEY and CDR2 is SVGAGI. J lost 8 bases, V lost 4 bases, and 12 bases had no gene match. This CDR3 reads CASSSKPPGGREKLFF. CDR3 nucleotide sequence: TGTGCCAGCAGTTCCAAACCCCCAGGGGGCAGGGAAAAACTGTTTTTT.

The chain is built from TRBV28 and TRBJ2-7; D perhaps matches TRBD1 (6 bases). V lost 5 bases and J lost 3, with 14 bases in between. Germline CDR1 and CDR2: MDHEN and SYDVKM. This CDR3 has 14 amino acids. CDR3 region: CASSGSGHDYEQYF. The CDR3, as DNA: TGTGCCAGCAGTGGTTCGGGACATGACTACGAGCAGTACTTC.

This clone is a singleton in its sample. This chain links TRBV5-4 with TRBJ2-2; TRBD2 matches at 9 bases. Per the germline V gene, CDR1 is SGHNT and CDR2 is YYREEE (reference sequence). Trimming took 0 bases from V and 7 from J; bases not matched to a gene: 4. The CDR3 is 15 amino acids. The CDR3 loop is CASSLVRGGVGELFF. CDR3 nucleotides: TGTGCCAGCAGCTTGGTTCGCGGGGGGGTCGGGGAGCTGTTTTTT.

V and J are TRBV9 and TRBJ2-5, with 7 bases matching TRBD1. Trimming at V came to 2 bases and at J to 1 base, leaving 2 bases not matched to a gene. Germline CDR1 and CDR2: SGDLS and YYNGEE. The CDR3 has 14 residues. The CDR3 region has the DNA TGTGCCAGCAGCGTGACAGGGACCCAAGAGACCCAGTACTTC. Translated, it gives CASSVTGTQETQYF.

In its sample, this clone was seen once. CDR3 sequence: CATPGSGNQPQHF. DNA for the CDR3: TGTGCCACACCAGGGTCTGGCAATCAGCCCCAGCATTTT. The V call is TRBV28, the J call TRBJ1-5; weak D call: TRBD1 (5 bases). V was trimmed by 10 bases and J by 2 bases, leaving 12 bases between them. CDR1 is MDHEN and CDR2 is SYDVKM in the germline V gene. The CDR3 contains 13 residues.

This clone turned up a few times. The chain has TRBV11-2 and TRBJ1-2; D gene uncertain. V lost 5 bases and J lost 5, with 18 bases in between. The CDR3 is 15 residues long. Germline V CDR1 and CDR2: SGHAT, FQNNGV. The CDR3 sequence is CASSPLAATGYGYTF. The CDR3 nucleotides are TGTGCCAGCAGCCCCCTGGCAGCTACGGGGTATGGCTACACCTTC. Full variable domain (missing parts from reference TRBV11-2 and TRBJ1-2): EAGVAQSPRYKIIEKRQSVAFWCNPISGHATLYWYQQILGQGPKLLIQFQNNGVVDDSQLPKDRFSAERLKGVDSTLKIQPAKLEDSAVYLCASSPLAATGYGYTFGSGTRLTVV.

This clone was detected a few times. The V and J genes are TRBV19 and TRBJ2-4, with D tentatively TRBD2 (5 bases). CDR1 and CDR2 (germline): LNHDA, SQIVND (reference sequence). V lost 4 bases and J lost 0, with 16 bases in between. CDR3 length: 17 residues. The CDR3 reads CASSSPREVLAKNIQYF. The CDR3, as DNA: TGTGCCAGTAGTAGTCCTCGGGAAGTTCTAGCCAAAAACATTCAGTACTTC.

The V gene is TRBV25-1, the J gene TRBJ2-1; D is ambiguous. The CDR3 runs 10 residues. With 10 bases removed from V and 6 bases from J, the gap between germline ends came to 7 bases. Germline-derived CDR1 and CDR2 are MGHDK and SYGVNS. The CDR3: CATSFNEQFF. As DNA, the CDR3 is TGTGCCACCTCTTTCAATGAGCAGTTCTTC.

Comment on this clone: The junction and the germline gene differ at one end; a read error may be behind it. This chain links TRBV7-9 with TRBJ2-1; TRBD2 agrees at 14 bases. CDR3 length: 17 residues. The germline V gene encodes CDR1 SEHNR and CDR2 FQNEAQ (reference sequence). CDR3 DNA: TGTTCCAGCAGCTTAGCCTCGACTAGCGGGGGGGGAAATGAGCAGTTCTTC. This translates into CSSSLASTSGGGNEQFF.

The rearrangement joins TRBV6-5 to TRBJ2-3; the D gene is possibly TRBD1 (6 bases). Germline CDR1 and CDR2: MNHEY and SVGAGI. The CDR3 covers 15 residues. Trimming took off 4 bases at V and 4 bases at J, with 15 bases between the two ends. CDR3 sequence (DNA): TGTGCCAGCAGTTTAGGGGGTGGACTCGCAGATACGCAGTATTTT. This sequence encodes CASSLGGGLADTQYF.

This clone has just a few counts. The chain employs TRBV6-6 and TRBJ1-6; the D is unclear. The CDR3 contains 14 residues. Germline lookup yields CDR1 MNHNY and CDR2 SVGAGI (reference sequence). V lost 1 base to trimming and J lost 10 bases, with 11 bases between them. The CDR3 spells CASSYFRETSPLHF. CDR3 DNA sequence: TGTGCCAGCAGTTACTTTCGGGAAACGTCACCCCTCCACTTT.

The chain uses TRBV13 and TRBJ1-2; TRBD1 agrees at 9 bases. The CDR3 sequence is 15 residues long. CDR1 is PRHDT, CDR2 FYEKMQ, per germline (reference sequence). V shed 3 bases, J shed 8 bases, and the junction held 10 bases outside the gene matches. The CDR3 loop is CASSLGAGTGLGYTF. The CDR3 bases are TGTGCCAGCAGCTTGGGGGCCGGGACAGGGTTAGGCTACACCTTC.

The V call is TRBV19, the J call TRBJ2-5; D is unresolved. V lost 5 bases, J lost 1 base, and 11 bases lay in between. This CDR3 comprises 14 residues. In germline, CDR1 is LNHDA, CDR2 SQIVND (reference sequence). The CDR3: CASSRQVSQETQYF. DNA of the CDR3: TGTGCCAGTAGTCGGCAGGTTTCCCAAGAGACCCAGTACTTC.

This clone appeared once. The chain uses TRBV2 and TRBJ2-7, with D possibly matching TRBD2 (5 bases). This CDR3 spans 12 amino acids. The germline V and J ends were trimmed by 4 bases and 7 bases, with 11 bases remaining between them. Looked up from germline, CDR1 is SNHLY and CDR2 is FYNNEI. CDR3 sequence reads: CASSGWEREQYF. CDR3 coding DNA: TGTGCCAGCAGTGGGTGGGAGAGGGAGCAGTACTTC.

The genes are TRBV7-9 and TRBJ1-2; 11 positions match TRBD1. J was trimmed by 3 bases and V by 5 bases; bases with no gene match: 14. The CDR3 runs to 18 residues. Germline values: CDR1 SEHNR, CDR2 FQNEAQ (reference sequence). The chain's CDR3 is CASSPTRTGGPLYYGYTF. CDR3 DNA sequence: TGTGCCAGCAGCCCCACCAGGACAGGGGGCCCTTTGTACTATGGCTACACCTTC.